This T cell receptor (beta chain) was obtained from a study of blood T cells in healthy people across ages. A second PCR, run for about 7 to 12 cycles, used a sample-barcoded 5' primer plus a J-beta primer mix. The template-switch adaptor was a 5' adaptor with 12 random nucleotides. It tagged each cDNA molecule. Each CDR3 protein gets one entry after TCRdb re-called the 5' RACE reads with MiXCR. The sample consists of 1 million or so distinct CDR3 sequences, more than 40% of them appearing once. V lost 6 bases and J lost 7; bases outside the gene matches: 7. This CDR3 contains 14 residues. Germline V gene lookup returns CDR1 MNHNY and CDR2 SVGAGI (reference sequence).

The receptor comes from a woman aged 60-75 years in good health. The rearrangement links TRBV6-6 to TRBJ1-4, with TRBD1 identical over 8 bases. The material sequenced was blood. CDR3 DNA: TGTGCCAGCAGGCTAGCAGGGGGCGTTGAAAAACTGTTTTTT. Its translation: CASRLAGGVEKLFF.